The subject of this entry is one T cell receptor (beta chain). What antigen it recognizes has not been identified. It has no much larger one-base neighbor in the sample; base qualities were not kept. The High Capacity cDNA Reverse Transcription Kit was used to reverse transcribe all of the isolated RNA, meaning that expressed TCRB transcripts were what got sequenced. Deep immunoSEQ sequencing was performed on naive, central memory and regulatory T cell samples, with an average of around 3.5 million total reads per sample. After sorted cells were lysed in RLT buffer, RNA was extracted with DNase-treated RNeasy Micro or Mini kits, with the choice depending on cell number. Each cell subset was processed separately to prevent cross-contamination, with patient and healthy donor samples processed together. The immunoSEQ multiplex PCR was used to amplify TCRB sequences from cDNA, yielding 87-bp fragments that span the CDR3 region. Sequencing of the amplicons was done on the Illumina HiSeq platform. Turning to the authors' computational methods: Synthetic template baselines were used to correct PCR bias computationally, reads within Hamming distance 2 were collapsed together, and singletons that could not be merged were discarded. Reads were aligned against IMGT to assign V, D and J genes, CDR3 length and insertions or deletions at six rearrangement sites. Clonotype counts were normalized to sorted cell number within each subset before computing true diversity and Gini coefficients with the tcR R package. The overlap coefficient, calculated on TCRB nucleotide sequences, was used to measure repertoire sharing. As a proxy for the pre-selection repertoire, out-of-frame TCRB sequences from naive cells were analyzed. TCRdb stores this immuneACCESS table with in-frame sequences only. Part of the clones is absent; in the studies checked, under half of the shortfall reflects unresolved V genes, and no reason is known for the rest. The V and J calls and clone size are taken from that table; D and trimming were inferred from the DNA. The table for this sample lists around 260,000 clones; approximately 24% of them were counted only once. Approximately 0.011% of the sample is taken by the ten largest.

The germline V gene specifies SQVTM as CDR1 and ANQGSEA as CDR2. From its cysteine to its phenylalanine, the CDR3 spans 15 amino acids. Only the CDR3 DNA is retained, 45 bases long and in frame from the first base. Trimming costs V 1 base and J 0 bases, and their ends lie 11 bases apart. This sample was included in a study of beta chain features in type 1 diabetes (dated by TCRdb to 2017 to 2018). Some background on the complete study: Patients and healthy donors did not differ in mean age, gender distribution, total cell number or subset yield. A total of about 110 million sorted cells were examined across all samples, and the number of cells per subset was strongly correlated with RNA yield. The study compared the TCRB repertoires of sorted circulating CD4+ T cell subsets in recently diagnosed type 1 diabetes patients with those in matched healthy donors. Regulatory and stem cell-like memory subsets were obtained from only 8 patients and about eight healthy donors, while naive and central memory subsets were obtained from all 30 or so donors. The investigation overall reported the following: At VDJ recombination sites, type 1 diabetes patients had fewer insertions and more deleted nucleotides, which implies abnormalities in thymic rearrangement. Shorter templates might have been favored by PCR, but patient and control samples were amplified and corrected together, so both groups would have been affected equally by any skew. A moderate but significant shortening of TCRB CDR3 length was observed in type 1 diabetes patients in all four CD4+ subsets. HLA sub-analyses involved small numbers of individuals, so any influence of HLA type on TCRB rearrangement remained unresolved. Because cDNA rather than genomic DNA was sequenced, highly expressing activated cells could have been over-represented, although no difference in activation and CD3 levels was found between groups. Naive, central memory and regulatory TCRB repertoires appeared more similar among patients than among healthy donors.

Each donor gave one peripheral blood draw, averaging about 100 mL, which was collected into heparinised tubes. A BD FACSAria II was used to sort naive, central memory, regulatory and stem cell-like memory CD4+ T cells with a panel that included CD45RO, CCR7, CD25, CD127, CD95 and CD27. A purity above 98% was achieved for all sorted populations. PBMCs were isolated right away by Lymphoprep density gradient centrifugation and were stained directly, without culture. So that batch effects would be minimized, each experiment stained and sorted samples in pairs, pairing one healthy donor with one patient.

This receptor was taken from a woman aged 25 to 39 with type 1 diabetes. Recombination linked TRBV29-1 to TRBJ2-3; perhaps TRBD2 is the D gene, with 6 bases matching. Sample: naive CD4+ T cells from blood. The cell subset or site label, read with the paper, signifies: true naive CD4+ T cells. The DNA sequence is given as TGCAGCGTTGAAGGAAGAGGAGGGAGCACAGATACGCAGTATTTT. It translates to CSVEGRGGSTDTQYF.